This is a list of T cell receptor beta chains from one sample in a study of T cells in Graves' hyperthyroidism and ophthalmopathy. TCRdb re-called the multiplex PCR reads through MiXCR, storing one row per CDR3 protein. The data contain about 460,000 distinct CDR3 sequences, 20% to 25% of them seen just once; the ten biggest clones take up less than 65%. The material sequenced was blood. These receptors came from a woman between 65 and 79 years old with Graves' ophthalmopathy. The conserved cysteine and the conserved F or W are not part of the CDR3 here. Expanded clones get a size class; other rows say once, few or many, or leave the size out.

TRBV6-8	.	TRBJ1-6	ASGEGGGNSPLH
TRBV6-1	many	TRBJ2-5	ASSVRGETQY
TRBV12-3/TRBV12-4	.	TRBJ1-5	ATSEGDQPQH
TRBV29-1	.	TRBJ2-5	SVGLVQETQY
TRBV7-8	.	TRBJ2-2	ASSFAQRERLGELF
TRBV24-1	once	TRBJ2-3	ATRLGGGDTQY
TRBV18	few	TRBJ2-3	ASSPLRGTDTQY
TRBV5-6	.	TRBJ2-3	ASSFRGRELLDTQY
TRBV28	many	TRBJ2-7	ASRGLGGLSYEQY
TRBV27	.	TRBJ2-7	ASSSGGTFGEQY
TRBV11-2	few	TRBJ2-1	ASSLVLAGVVNEQF
TRBV2	few	TRBJ2-7	ASVRDSLYEQY
TRBV28	few	TRBJ2-5	ASSYTGGGRETQY
TRBV11-2	many	TRBJ1-4	ASSLSQGAEEKLF
TRBV20-1	few	TRBJ1-2	SAREGGLDGYT
TRBV9	few	TRBJ1-1	ASSLIPTGSTEAF
TRBV10-3	.	TRBJ1-2	AISDFPGQGEVAGGYT
TRBV5-6	few	TRBJ2-3	ASSLVSGTNTQY